The sequence of this T cell receptor (beta chain) was determined in a study of cytomegalovirus exposure and HLA in healthy donors. Whole-study context: Prior work identified around 110 million unique TCR beta sequences in around 170 million T cells. General study points: The later analysis indicated that the majority of CMV-associated TCR beta chains appeared HLA-restricted. It has been reported that TCR beta sequences accurately predicted the HLA-A and HLA-B alleles of most subjects. TCR beta V segments were, for the most part, productive about 87% or about 30% of the time in an earlier analysis.

The PCR employed 60 Vbeta primers together with 13 Jbeta primers. The protocol was immunoSEQ multiplex PCR, while the TCRdb copy is restricted to in-frame clones and leaves out a portion. Of over 60,000 clones in the sample, approximately 72% were seen once. In this sample, this clone turned up once. Its antigen is still unknown. Trimming removed 5 bases from V and 0 bases from J, with 14 bases in between. Germline V gives CDR1 SGHNT, CDR2 YENEEA. CDR3 length: 16 residues. The sequenced material came from PBMCs. The TCR sequence derives from a woman between 25 and 40 years old in good health and CMV-seropositive. This chain links TRBV11-3 with TRBJ2-1, with D possibly TRBD2 on 5 matching bases. The CDR3 bases are TGTGCCAGCAGCGCCCTGAGTGGGAGCTCCTACAATGAGCAGTTCTTC. Amino acid sequence: CASSALSGSSYNEQFF.